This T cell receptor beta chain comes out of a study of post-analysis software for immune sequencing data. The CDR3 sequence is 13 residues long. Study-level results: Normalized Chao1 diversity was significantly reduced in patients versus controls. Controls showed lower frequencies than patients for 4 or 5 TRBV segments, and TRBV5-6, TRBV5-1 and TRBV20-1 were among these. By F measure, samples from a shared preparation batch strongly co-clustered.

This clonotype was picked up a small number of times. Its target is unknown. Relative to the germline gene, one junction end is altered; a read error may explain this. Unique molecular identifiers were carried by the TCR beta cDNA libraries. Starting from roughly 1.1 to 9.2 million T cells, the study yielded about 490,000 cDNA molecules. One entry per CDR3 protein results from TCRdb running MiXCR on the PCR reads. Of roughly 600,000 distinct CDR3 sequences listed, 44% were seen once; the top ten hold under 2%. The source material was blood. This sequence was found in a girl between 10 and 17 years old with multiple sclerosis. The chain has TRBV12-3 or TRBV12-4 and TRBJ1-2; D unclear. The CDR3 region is CASSVAGPYGYTF. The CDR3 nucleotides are TGTGCCAGCAGTGTAGCCGGGCCTTATGGCTACACCTTC.